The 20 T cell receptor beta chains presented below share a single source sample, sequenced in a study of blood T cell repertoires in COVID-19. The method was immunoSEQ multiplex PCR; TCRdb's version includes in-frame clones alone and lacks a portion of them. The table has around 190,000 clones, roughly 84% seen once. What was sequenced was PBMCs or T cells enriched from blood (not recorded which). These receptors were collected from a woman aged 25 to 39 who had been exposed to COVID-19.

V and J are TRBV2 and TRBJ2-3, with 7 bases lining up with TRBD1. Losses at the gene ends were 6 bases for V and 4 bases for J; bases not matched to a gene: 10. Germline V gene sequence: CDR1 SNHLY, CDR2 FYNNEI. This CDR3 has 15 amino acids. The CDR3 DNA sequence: TGTGCCAGCAGGGAACAGGGGCTGGCGGCAGATACGCAGTATTTT. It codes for CASREQGLAADTQYF.

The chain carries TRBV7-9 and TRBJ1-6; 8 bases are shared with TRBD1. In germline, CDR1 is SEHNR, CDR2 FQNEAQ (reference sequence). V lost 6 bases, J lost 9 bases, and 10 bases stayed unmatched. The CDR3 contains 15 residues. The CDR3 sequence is CASSPGGQGASPLHF. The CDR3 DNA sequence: TGTGCCAGCAGTCCAGGGGGGCAGGGGGCTTCACCCCTCCACTTT. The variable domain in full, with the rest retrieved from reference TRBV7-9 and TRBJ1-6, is DTGVSQNPRHKITKRGQNVTFRCDPISEHNRLYWYRQTLGQGPEFLTYFQNEAQLEKSRLLSDRFSAERPKGSFSTLEIQRTEQGDSAMYLCASSPGGQGASPLHFGNGTRLTVT.

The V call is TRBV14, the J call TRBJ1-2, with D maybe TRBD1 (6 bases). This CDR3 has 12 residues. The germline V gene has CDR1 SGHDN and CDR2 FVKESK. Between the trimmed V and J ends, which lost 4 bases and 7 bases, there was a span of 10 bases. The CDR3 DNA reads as TGTGCCAGCAGCCCAGGGGTTACTGGCTACACCTTC. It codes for CASSPGVTGYTF.

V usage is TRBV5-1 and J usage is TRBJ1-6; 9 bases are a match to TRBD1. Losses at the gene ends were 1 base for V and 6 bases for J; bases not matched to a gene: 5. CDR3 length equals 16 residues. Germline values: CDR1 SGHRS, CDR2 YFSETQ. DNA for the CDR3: TGCGCCAGCAGCTTGAGTGGGACAGGGTTTAATTCACCCCTCCACTTT. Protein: CASSLSGTGFNSPLHF.

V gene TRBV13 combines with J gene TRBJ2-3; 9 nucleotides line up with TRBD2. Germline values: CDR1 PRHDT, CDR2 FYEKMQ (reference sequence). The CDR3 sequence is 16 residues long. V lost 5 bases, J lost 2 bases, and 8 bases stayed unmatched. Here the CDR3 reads CASSQRLAGVTDTQYF. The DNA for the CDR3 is TGTGCCAGCAGCCAGCGGTTAGCGGGAGTCACAGATACGCAGTATTTT.

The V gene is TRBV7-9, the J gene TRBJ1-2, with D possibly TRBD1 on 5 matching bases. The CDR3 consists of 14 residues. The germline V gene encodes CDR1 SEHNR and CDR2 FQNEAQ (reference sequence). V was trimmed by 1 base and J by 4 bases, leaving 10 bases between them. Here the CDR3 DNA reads TGTGCCAGCAGCTTAGAGGGGTGGACCTATGGCTACACCTTC. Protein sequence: CASSLEGWTYGYTF.

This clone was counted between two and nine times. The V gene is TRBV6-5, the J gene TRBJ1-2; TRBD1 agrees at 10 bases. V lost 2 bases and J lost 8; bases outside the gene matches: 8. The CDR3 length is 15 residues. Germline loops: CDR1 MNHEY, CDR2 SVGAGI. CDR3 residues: CASSYAGTGASGYTF. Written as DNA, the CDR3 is TGTGCCAGCAGTTACGCCGGGACAGGGGCTTCGGGCTACACCTTC.

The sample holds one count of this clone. The CDR3 DNA reads as TGTGCCAGCAGTGAACCCGCCGGGACAGGGGCTGCGGATACGCAGTATTTT. The encoded protein is CASSEPAGTGAADTQYF. The chain combines TRBV2 with TRBJ2-3; 10 bases are a match to TRBD1. CDR3 length equals 17 residues. The V segment lost 2 bases and the J segment 6 bases; nucleotides outside the gene matches: 11. Germline CDR1 reads SNHLY; CDR2 reads FYNNEI.

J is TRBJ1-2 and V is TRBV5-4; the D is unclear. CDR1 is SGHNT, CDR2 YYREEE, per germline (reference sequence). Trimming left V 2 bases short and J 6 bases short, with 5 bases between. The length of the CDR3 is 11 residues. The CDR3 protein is CASSFRNGYTF. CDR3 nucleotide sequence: TGTGCCAGCAGCTTCAGGAATGGCTACACCTTC.

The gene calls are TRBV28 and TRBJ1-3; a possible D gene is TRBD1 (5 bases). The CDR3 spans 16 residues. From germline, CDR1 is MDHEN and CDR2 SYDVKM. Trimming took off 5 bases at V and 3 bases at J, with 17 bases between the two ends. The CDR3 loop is CASSAPGGADGNTIYF. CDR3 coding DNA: TGTGCCAGCAGTGCCCCGGGTGGGGCCGATGGAAACACCATATATTTT.

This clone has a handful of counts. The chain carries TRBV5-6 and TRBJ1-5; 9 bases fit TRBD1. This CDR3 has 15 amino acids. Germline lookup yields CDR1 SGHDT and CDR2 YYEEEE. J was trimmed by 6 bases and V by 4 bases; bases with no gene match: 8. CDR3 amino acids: CASSRDRAAVQPQHF. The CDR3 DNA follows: TGTGCCAGCAGCCGGGACAGGGCGGCGGTTCAGCCCCAGCATTTT.

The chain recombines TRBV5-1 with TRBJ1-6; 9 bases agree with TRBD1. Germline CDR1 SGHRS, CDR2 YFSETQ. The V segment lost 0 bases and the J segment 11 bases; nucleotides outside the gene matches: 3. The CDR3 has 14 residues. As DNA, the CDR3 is TGCGCCAGCAGCTTGGGACAGGGGGTTACACCCCTCCACTTT. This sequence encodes CASSLGQGVTPLHF.

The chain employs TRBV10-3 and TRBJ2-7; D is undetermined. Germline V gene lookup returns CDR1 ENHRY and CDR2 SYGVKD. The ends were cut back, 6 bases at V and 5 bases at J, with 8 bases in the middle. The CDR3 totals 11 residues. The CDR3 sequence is CAIRSTDEQYF. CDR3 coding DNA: TGTGCCATCAGAAGTACAGACGAGCAGTACTTC.

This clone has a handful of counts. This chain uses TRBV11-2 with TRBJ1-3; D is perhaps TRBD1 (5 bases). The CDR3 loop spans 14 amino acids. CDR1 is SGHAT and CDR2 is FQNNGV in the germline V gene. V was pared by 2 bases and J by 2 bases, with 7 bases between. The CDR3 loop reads CASSLIGAGNTIYF. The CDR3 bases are TGTGCCAGCAGCTTAATAGGGGCTGGAAACACCATATATTTT.

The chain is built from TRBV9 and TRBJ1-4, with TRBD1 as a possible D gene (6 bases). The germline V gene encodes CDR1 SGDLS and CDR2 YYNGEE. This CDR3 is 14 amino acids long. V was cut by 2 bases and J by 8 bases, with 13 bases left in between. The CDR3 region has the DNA TGTGCCAGCAGCGTCCTACCTACAGGGGAAAAACTGTTTTTT. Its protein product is CASSVLPTGEKLFF.

The CDR3: CAKRDRYTF. Here the CDR3 DNA reads TGCGCCAAGAGGGATCGCTACACCTTC. The V call is TRBV10-1, the J call TRBJ1-2, with D unresolved. Germline assignment: CDR1 WNHNN and CDR2 SYGVQD (reference sequence). With 10 bases removed from V and 9 bases from J, the gap between germline ends came to 9 bases. This CDR3 has 9 residues.

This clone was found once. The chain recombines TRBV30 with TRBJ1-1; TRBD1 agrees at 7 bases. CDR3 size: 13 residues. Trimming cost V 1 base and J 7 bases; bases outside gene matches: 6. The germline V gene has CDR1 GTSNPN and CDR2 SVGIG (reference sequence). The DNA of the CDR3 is TGTGCCTGGAGTGAGGGGGCGACTAGTGAAGCTTTCTTT. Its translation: CAWSEGATSEAFF.

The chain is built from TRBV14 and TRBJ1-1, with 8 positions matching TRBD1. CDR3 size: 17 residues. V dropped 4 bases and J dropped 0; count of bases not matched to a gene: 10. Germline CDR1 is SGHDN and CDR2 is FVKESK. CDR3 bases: TGTGCCAGCAGCCCTCTGCGACAGGGGAATGTGAACACTGAAGCTTTCTTT. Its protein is CASSPLRQGNVNTEAFF.

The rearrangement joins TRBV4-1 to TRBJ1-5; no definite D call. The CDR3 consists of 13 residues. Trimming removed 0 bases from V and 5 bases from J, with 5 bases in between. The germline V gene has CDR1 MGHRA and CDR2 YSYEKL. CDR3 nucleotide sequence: TGCGCCAGCAGCCAAGACAGATATCAGCCCCAGCATTTT. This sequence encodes CASSQDRYQPQHF.

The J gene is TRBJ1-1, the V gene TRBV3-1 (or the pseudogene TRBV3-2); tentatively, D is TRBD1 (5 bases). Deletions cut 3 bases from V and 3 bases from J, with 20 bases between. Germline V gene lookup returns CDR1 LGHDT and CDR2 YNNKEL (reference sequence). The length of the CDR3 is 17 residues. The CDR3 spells CASSHWGDLVWDTEAFF. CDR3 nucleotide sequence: TGTGCCAGCAGCCACTGGGGGGACCTAGTCTGGGACACTGAAGCTTTCTTT.